This T cell receptor (beta chain) was found in a study of cytomegalovirus exposure and HLA in healthy donors. The wider study: Sequencing of about 179 million T cells in an earlier analysis found 95 million to 120 million unique TCR beta sequences. Inside one of the first data releases sat around 86 million unique TCRs taken from HLA-typed donors.

Study-level findings and limits: Most TCR sequences were rare, but some public TCRs occurred in many donors.

Primers for the PCR totalled 60 Vbeta and 13 Jbeta. Libraries were prepared by immunoSEQ multiplex PCR; TCRdb keeps only in-frame clonotypes and omits some of them. This sample's table has tens of thousands of clones. At collection, donors were nominally healthy, but unrecorded immune exposures were probable. The CDR3 has 14 residues. CDR1 and CDR2 from the germline V gene are MNHNS and SASEGT. V shed 9 bases and J 3 bases; nucleotides not matched to a gene: 10. Remarks on this clone: Its antigen is undetermined.

The TCR sequence derives from a woman in her twenties or thirties in good health and CMV-seronegative. The chain employs TRBV6-1 and TRBJ1-1; TRBD1 matches at 7 bases. The sequencing input was PBMCs. CDR3 in DNA: TGTGCCAGTACTAGACAGGGCTCGTACACTGAAGCTTTCTTT. Amino acids: CASTRQGSYTEAFF.